This is a list of T cell receptor beta chains from one sample in a study of shared clonotypes between healthy human individuals. The repertoire was sequenced with immunoSEQ multiplex PCR; TCRdb's copy has only in-frame clones and lacks some. The sample gives roughly 2.5 million clones, about 92% of which show up once; about 0.13% is in the top ten. Source material: naive CD4+ T cells sorted from blood. The source is a man aged 18-30 years in good health. CDR3s include the opening cysteine and the closing phenylalanine or tryptophan. A D gene is named only where the DNA matches it firmly. Clone size, where shown, is once, few, many, or a class for clones that have expanded.

TRBV10-3	TRBJ2-5	.	TRBD2	TGTGCCATCAGTGAGTGGGAGGGAGAGACCCAGTACTTC	CAISEWEGETQYF
TRBV4-2	TRBJ2-3	.	TRBD2	TGTGCCAGCAGCCAAATAGCGGGGGGTTCTAGCACAGATACGCAGTATTTT	CASSQIAGGSSTDTQYF
TRBV5-1	TRBJ2-7	.	.	TGCGCCAGCAACCCGGGACACCAGACCTACGAGCAGTACTTC	CASNPGHQTYEQYF
TRBV7-8	TRBJ2-5	.	.	TGTGCCAGCAGCTTAGTACCCCATGGGGAGACCCAGTACTTC	CASSLVPHGETQYF
TRBV19	TRBJ1-2	.	TRBD1	TGTGCCAGTAGTGGAACCGGGACAGGGTTCTATGGCTACACCTTC	CASSGTGTGFYGYTF
TRBV10-3	TRBJ2-5	.	TRBD2	TGTGCCATCAGTGGGACTAGCGGGGGGTCCCAAGAGACCCAGTACTTC	CAISGTSGGSQETQYF
TRBV10-3	TRBJ2-7	few	.	TGTGCCATCAGCGAGTCCCGCGACGAGCAGTACTTC	CAISESRDEQYF
TRBV5-4	TRBJ1-1	.	.	TGTGCCAGCAGCTTAGTCGGGGTAGGGGAACACACTGAAGCTTTCTTT	CASSLVGVGEHTEAFF
TRBV19	TRBJ1-4	.	.	TGTGCCAGTAGCACCCTCTTTGAGGGAGGTGAAAAACTGTTTTTT	CASSTLFEGGEKLFF
TRBV30	TRBJ1-5	.	TRBD1	TGTGCCTGGAGTCCCCGGACAGGGGGCCTGAATAGCAATCAGCCCCAGCATTTT	CAWSPRTGGLNSNQPQHF
TRBV9	TRBJ1-4	.	TRBD1	TGTGCCAGCAGCGCTGGGACAGGGCGGTCTAATGAAAAACTGTTTTTT	CASSAGTGRSNEKLFF
TRBV18	TRBJ2-1	.	.	TGTGCCAGCTCACCAGAAGTCTTGGGGTCGTGGGAGCAGTTCTTC	CASSPEVLGSWEQFF
TRBV19	TRBJ1-2	.	.	TGTGCCAGTAGTGACTCCGGGTATGGCTACACCTTC	CASSDSGYGYTF
TRBV4-1	TRBJ2-3	.	.	TGCGCCAGCAGCCAAGAAATACACGGCGGTTGGGCAGATACGCAGTATTTT	CASSQEIHGGWADTQYF
TRBV7-6	TRBJ2-1	.	TRBD2	TGTGCCAGCAGCTCGGGACTAGCGGGCTACAATGAGCAGTTCTTC	CASSSGLAGYNEQFF
TRBV11-2	TRBJ2-3	.	TRBD2	TGTGCCAGCAGCTCGGGACTAGCGGGGGTTACGCAGTATTTT	CASSSGLAGVTQYF
TRBV15	TRBJ1-2	few	.	TGTGCCACCAGCAAGGAGGGCTATGGCTACACCTTC	CATSKEGYGYTF
TRBV5-4	TRBJ1-2	.	.	TGTGCCAGCAGCAATTTATACGGCTACACCTTC	CASSNLYGYTF
TRBV15	TRBJ1-2	.	.	TGTGCCACCAGCAGAGAGGGTGGCTACACCTTC	CATSREGGYTF
TRBV29-1	TRBJ2-5	.	.	TGCAGCGTGGGTTGGAGCGGGGAGACCCAGTACTTC	CSVGWSGETQYF
TRBV5-1	TRBJ2-2	.	.	TGCGCCAGCAGCTTGTGGGGGAACACCGGGGAGCTGTTTTTT	CASSLWGNTGELFF
TRBV10-2	TRBJ2-7	.	.	TGCGCCAACAATACCCGGACTAGCCAGGGGGGTTACGAGCAGTACTTC	CANNTRTSQGGYEQYF
TRBV11-2	TRBJ1-3	.	.	TGTGCCAGCTCTAGGGGTGAACCTGGAAACACCATATATTTT	CASSRGEPGNTIYF
TRBV9	TRBJ2-7	.	TRBD2	TGTGCCAGCAGCGGGCTGGGACAGTCGGGACTAGCGGGGGGGCCTTACGAGCAGTACTTC	CASSGLGQSGLAGGPYEQYF